This T cell receptor beta chain was profiled in a study of early T cells in non-severe SARS-CoV-2 infection. As for the study in general: The study sequenced bulk RNA from unsorted whole blood, with chains unpaired.

Each cDNA molecule carried a unique molecular identifier. From the 5' RACE reads, TCRdb called clonotypes with MiXCR, one entry per CDR3 protein. The sample includes fewer than 95,000 distinct CDR3 sequences, roughly 15% seen only once; the top ten take about 5%. About this clonotype: The antigen remains unidentified.

This CDR3 has 14 amino acids. Trimming left V 4 bases short and J 5 bases short, with 14 bases between. Germline CDR1 reads SGHRS; CDR2 reads YFSETQ. General observations from the study: The VDJdb matching leaned toward anti-spike CD8 responses and overlooked private and CD4 specificities.

This clonotype originated in an adult who was a healthcare worker with PCR-confirmed SARS-CoV-2 infection or an uninfected control (not recorded which). This material consisted of whole blood, taken at baseline. The chain links TRBV5-1 to TRBJ2-3, with D possibly matching TRBD1 (6 bases). The CDR3 reads CASSMGALQDTQYF. DNA for the CDR3: TGCGCCAGCAGCATGGGGGCCCTTCAAGATACGCAGTATTTT.